This TCR beta chain was identified during a study of blood T cells in healthy people across ages. Overall study findings and caveats: The percentage of naive T cells correlated strongly with TCR beta diversity.

This clonotype has only a few counts. Its antigen is currently unknown. A J-beta primer mix and a sample-barcoded 5' primer were used in a second PCR of about 7 to 12 cycles. Every sample produced at least 2.5 million CDR3-containing paired-end reads. TCRdb processed the 5' RACE reads anew with MiXCR; each CDR3 protein has one entry. The sample contains roughly 830,000 distinct CDR3 sequences, less than 80% of which appear only once. V was trimmed by 6 bases and J by 5 bases, leaving 6 bases between them. From germline, CDR1 is MNHEY and CDR2 SVGEGT. CDR3 length: 11 amino acids. Healthy Caucasian individuals from Russia aged about 6 to 90 served as donors.

This clonotype was obtained from a man in his thirties or forties in good health. The chain employs TRBV6-2 or TRBV6-3 and TRBJ2-3; D uncertain. The sequencing sample was made of blood. Written as DNA, the CDR3 is TGTGCCAGCAGGTTTAGAGATACGCAGTATTTT. Its protein product is CASRFRDTQYF.